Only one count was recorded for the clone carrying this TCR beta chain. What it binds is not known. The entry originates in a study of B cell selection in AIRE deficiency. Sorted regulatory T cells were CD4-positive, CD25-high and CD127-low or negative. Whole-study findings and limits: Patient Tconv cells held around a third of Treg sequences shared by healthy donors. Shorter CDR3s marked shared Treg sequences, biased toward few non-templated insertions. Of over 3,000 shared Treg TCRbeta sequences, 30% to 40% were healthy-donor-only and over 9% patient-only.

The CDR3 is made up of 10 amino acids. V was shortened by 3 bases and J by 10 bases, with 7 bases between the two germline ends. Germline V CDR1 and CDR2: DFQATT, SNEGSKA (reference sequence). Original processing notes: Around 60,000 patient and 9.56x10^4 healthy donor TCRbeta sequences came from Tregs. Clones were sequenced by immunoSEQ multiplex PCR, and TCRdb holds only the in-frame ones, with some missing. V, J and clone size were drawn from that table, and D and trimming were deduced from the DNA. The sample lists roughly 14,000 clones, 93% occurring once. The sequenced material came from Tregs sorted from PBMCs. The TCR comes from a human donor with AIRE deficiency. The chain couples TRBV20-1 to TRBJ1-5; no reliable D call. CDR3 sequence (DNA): TGCAGTGCTAGCTCCCCCCCCCAGCATTTT. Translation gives CSASSPPQHF.